These 30 T cell receptor beta chains share one sample of origin, sequenced in a study of blood T cell repertoires in COVID-19. TCRdb's copy holds only in-frame clones and misses some; the assay was immunoSEQ multiplex PCR. The sample records almost 100,000 clones, around nine tenths being singletons. What was sequenced was peripheral blood. Source of these receptors: a man in his forties or fifties with acute or convalescent COVID-19.

The CDR3 nucleotides are TGTGCCAGCAGCTTAGGTCGAGGGAGGGTCTACGAGCAGTACTTC. Protein: CASSLGRGRVYEQYF. The chain recombines TRBV7-2 with TRBJ2-7; 7 positions match TRBD2. With 1 base clipped from V and 3 bases from J, the junction kept 6 bases outside the gene matches. The CDR3 runs 15 residues. The germline gives CDR1 SGHTA, CDR2 FQGNSA.

The J gene is TRBJ1-4, the V gene TRBV11-2, with 7 bases aligning to TRBD1. CDR1 SGHAT and CDR2 FQNNGV come from the germline V gene. The CDR3 runs to 15 residues. The trim removed 5 bases at V and 11 bases at J, leaving 14 bases unmatched. CDR3 sequence: CASSRPQGGEEKLFF. CDR3 coding DNA: TGTGCCAGCAGCCGCCCCCAGGGGGGCGAGGAGAAACTGTTTTTT.

A single count supports this clone. The chain carries TRBV6-2 or TRBV6-3 and TRBJ1-1; no clear D gene. The CDR3 runs 14 residues. Germline V gene lookup returns CDR1 MNHEY and CDR2 SVGEGT. Trimming removed 0 bases at V and 1 base at J, with 6 bases between. The CDR3 reads CASSYSTENTEAFF. CDR3 sequence (DNA): TGTGCCAGCAGTTACTCCACAGAGAACACTGAAGCTTTCTTT.

The chain joins TRBV4-1 to TRBJ1-6; D is unresolved. V was trimmed by 1 base and J by 10 bases, leaving 14 bases between them. The CDR3 contains 15 residues. Germline assignment: CDR1 MGHRA and CDR2 YSYEKL. In nucleotides, the CDR3 is TGCGCCAGCAGCCAAGTGTTGAGGGAAGGATCACCCCTCCACTTT. This codes for CASSQVLREGSPLHF.

The gene calls are TRBV24-1 and TRBJ2-3, with 14 bases aligning to TRBD2. The CDR3 runs 13 residues. V lost 7 bases, J lost 10 bases, and 3 bases stayed unmatched. Per germline, CDR1 KGHDR and CDR2 SFDVKD. The chain's CDR3 is CATRGTSGSAQYF. Written as DNA, the CDR3 is TGTGCCACCAGAGGGACTAGCGGGAGTGCGCAGTATTTT.

This rearrangement joins TRBV10-2 to TRBJ1-6; D remains unclear. The CDR3 is 16 residues long. Trimming cost V 8 bases and J 0 bases, with 14 bases left between them. Germline V gene sequence: CDR1 WSHSY, CDR2 SAAADI. CDR3 bases: TGCGCCAGCTTAAATTTAGGGAGCTCCTATAATTCACCCCTCCACTTT. Amino acids: CASLNLGSSYNSPLHF.

The rearrangement uses TRBV9 and TRBJ2-5; TRBD1 aligns across 11 bases. This CDR3 comprises 15 residues. The germline CDR1 and CDR2 sequences are SGDLS and YYNGEE. V lost 3 bases to trimming and J lost 5 bases; unmatched junction nucleotides: 6. The CDR3 here is CASSARGDRGETQYF. Here the CDR3 DNA reads TGTGCCAGCAGCGCGAGAGGGGACAGGGGGGAGACCCAGTACTTC. Supplemented by reference TRBV9 and TRBJ2-5, the full variable domain reads DSGVTQTPKHLITATGQRVTLRCSPRSGDLSVYWYQQSLDQGLQFLIQYYNGEERAKGNILERFSAQQFPDLHSELNLSSLELGDSALYFCASSARGDRGETQYFGPGTRLLVL.

This clone occurred once. The V call is TRBV5-4, the J call TRBJ1-2, with 8 bases fitting TRBD1. Germline CDR1 is SGHNT and CDR2 is YYREEE (reference sequence). The CDR3 has 13 amino acids. The J segment lost 5 bases and the V segment lost 6 bases, leaving 6 bases of the junction unmatched. The CDR3 loop reads CASNTGGAYGYTF. Here the CDR3 DNA reads TGTGCCAGCAATACAGGGGGAGCGTATGGCTACACCTTC.

The chain joins TRBV9 to TRBJ1-1, with 7 nucleotides matching TRBD1. V was clipped by 4 bases and J by 4 bases; unmatched bases: 7. The CDR3 runs 14 residues. Germline V CDR1 and CDR2: SGDLS, YYNGEE. CDR3 amino acids: CASSRRQGFTEAFF. DNA for the CDR3: TGTGCCAGCAGCAGAAGACAGGGATTCACTGAAGCTTTCTTT.

This chain uses TRBV5-1 with TRBJ2-7; D might be TRBD2 (6 bases). CDR1 SGHRS and CDR2 YFSETQ come from the germline V gene. The CDR3 has 15 amino acids. V was cut by 2 bases and J by 0 bases, with 12 bases left in between. The CDR3 is CASSFNSGLSYEQYF. The CDR3 DNA sequence: TGCGCCAGCAGCTTCAATAGCGGCCTCTCCTACGAGCAGTACTTC.

In this sample, this clone turned up once. This chain uses TRBV5-4 with TRBJ2-7, with 14 nucleotides matching TRBD2. Losses at the gene ends were 4 bases for V and 0 bases for J; bases not matched to a gene: 6. In germline, CDR1 is SGHNT, CDR2 YYREEE (reference sequence). The CDR3 has 17 residues. This CDR3 reads CASSLRTSGRSSYEQYF. In DNA, the CDR3 is TGTGCCAGCAGCCTCAGGACTAGCGGGAGGTCCTCCTACGAGCAGTACTTC. The variable domain in full, completed from reference TRBV5-4 and TRBJ2-7, reads ETGVTQSPTHLIKTRGQQVTLRCSSQSGHNTVSWYQQALGQGPQFIFQYYREEENGRGNFPPRFSGLQFPNYSSELNVNALELDDSALYLCASSLRTSGRSSYEQYFGPGTRLTVT.

V is TRBV7-6 and J is TRBJ1-5, with 10 bases fitting TRBD1. There are 16 residues in the CDR3. V shed 6 bases, J shed 4 bases, and the junction held 9 bases outside the gene matches. Germline V gene sequence: CDR1 SGHVS, CDR2 FNYEAQ. CDR3 amino acids: CASSSGWTGGNQPQHF. As DNA, the CDR3 is TGTGCCAGCAGTTCCGGTTGGACAGGGGGAAATCAGCCCCAGCATTTT.

CDR3 sequence (DNA): TGTGCCAGCAGGTTACAGGGCCTCTCTGGGGCCAACGTCCTGACTTTC. Translation gives CASRLQGLSGANVLTF. The chain joins TRBV27 to TRBJ2-6; D might be TRBD1 (6 bases). The CDR3 consists of 16 residues. The ends were cut back, 6 bases at V and 0 bases at J, with 12 bases in the middle. Per the germline V gene, CDR1 is MNHEY and CDR2 is SMNVEV (reference sequence).

The J gene is TRBJ2-7, the V gene TRBV6-6; tentatively, D is TRBD2 (6 bases). The ends were cut back, 5 bases at V and 3 bases at J, with 23 bases in the middle. The CDR3 runs 17 residues. In germline, CDR1 is MNHNY, CDR2 SVGAGI (reference sequence). The CDR3 reads CASSPWDSLGRDYEQYF. CDR3 coding DNA: TGTGCCAGCAGTCCCTGGGACTCTCTCGGGAGAGACTACGAGCAGTACTTC.

The CDR3 sequence is CATSESTGSTGELFF. CDR3 coding DNA: TGTGCCACCAGTGAATCCACAGGGAGCACCGGGGAGCTGTTTTTT. This chain uses TRBV24-1 with TRBJ2-2, with a possible D match to TRBD1 (6 bases). CDR3 size: 15 residues. Trimming took off 4 bases at V and 4 bases at J, with 12 bases between the two ends. CDR1 and CDR2 (germline): KGHDR, SFDVKD.

This clone occurred once. The chain employs TRBV5-4 and TRBJ1-2, with 7 bases matching TRBD1. This CDR3 is 14 amino acids long. After removal of 6 bases from V and 0 bases from J, the junction contained 5 bases not matched to a gene. Germline V gene sequence: CDR1 SGHNT, CDR2 YYREEE (reference sequence). This CDR3 reads CASTTTGTNYGYTF. CDR3 DNA: TGTGCCAGCACCACGACAGGGACTAACTATGGCTACACCTTC. Drawing the rest from reference TRBV5-4 and TRBJ1-2, the complete variable domain is ETGVTQSPTHLIKTRGQQVTLRCSSQSGHNTVSWYQQALGQGPQFIFQYYREEENGRGNFPPRFSGLQFPNYSSELNVNALELDDSALYLCASTTTGTNYGYTFGSGTRLTVV.

The chain recombines TRBV3-1 (or the pseudogene TRBV3-2) with TRBJ2-1; 7 bases line up with TRBD2. The J segment lost 3 bases and the V segment lost 3 bases, leaving 8 bases of the junction unmatched. CDR1 is LGHDT, CDR2 YNNKEL, per germline (reference sequence). This CDR3 spans 16 amino acids. CDR3 sequence reads: CASSHLASGRYNEQFF. CDR3 coding DNA: TGTGCCAGCAGCCACTTAGCTAGCGGACGCTACAATGAGCAGTTCTTC.

This sequence joins TRBV7-8 and TRBJ1-1, with TRBD1 matching over 8 bases. The V gene end was trimmed by 3 bases and the J gene end by 3 bases; junction bases not matched to a gene: 3. Germline CDR1 reads SGHVS; CDR2 reads FQNEAQ. The CDR3 has 14 amino acids. CDR3 amino acids: CASSFTGGDTEAFF. DNA of the CDR3: TGTGCCAGCAGCTTTACAGGGGGGGACACTGAAGCTTTCTTT.

This clone is a singleton in its sample. Written as DNA, the CDR3 is TGTGCCATCAGCCCGGGACAGGCTCATGGCTACACCTTC. Its protein product is CAISPGQAHGYTF. This sequence joins TRBV10-3 and TRBJ1-2; 8 bases are a match to TRBD1. CDR1 and CDR2 from the germline V gene are ENHRY and SYGVKD. Germline trimming cut 6 bases from V and 6 bases from J; bases unmatched to any gene: 6. CDR3 size: 13 residues.

The rearrangement uses TRBV9 and TRBJ2-7; no reliable D call. Per the germline V gene, CDR1 is SGDLS and CDR2 is YYNGEE. The CDR3 runs 13 residues. V lost 0 bases to trimming and J lost 2 bases, with 6 bases between them. The CDR3 sequence is CASSVGAAYEQYF. CDR3 nucleotide sequence: TGTGCCAGCAGCGTAGGGGCTGCCTACGAGCAGTACTTC.

V is TRBV5-6 and J is TRBJ1-5; no firm D call. This CDR3 comprises 16 residues. The V end was cut by 0 bases, the J end by 1 base, with 11 bases between. Germline assignment: CDR1 SGHDT and CDR2 YYEEEE. CDR3 coding DNA: TGTGCCAGCAGCTTGGCCGCGGGGATAAGCAATCAGCCCCAGCATTTT. This codes for CASSLAAGISNQPQHF. The full variable domain, with the rest looked up from reference TRBV5-6 and TRBJ1-5, is DAGVTQSPTHLIKTRGQQVTLRCSPKSGHDTVSWYQQALGQGPQFIFQYYEEEERQRGNFPDRFSGHQFPNYSSELNVNALLLGDSALYLCASSLAAGISNQPQHFGDGTRLSIL.

The V and J genes are TRBV7-6 and TRBJ2-2, with D maybe TRBD1 (6 bases). The V end was cut by 5 bases, the J end by 2 bases, with 18 bases between. Looked up from germline, CDR1 is SGHVS and CDR2 is FNYEAQ. The CDR3 totals 17 residues. For the CDR3, the DNA is TGTGCCAGCAGCCCAGAACGTTCGACAGGCAACACCGGGGAGCTGTTTTTT. Residues: CASSPERSTGNTGELFF.

This clone was seen once. V and J are TRBV4-1 and TRBJ2-1, with a weak D call TRBD2 (6 bases). Germline V lookup: CDR1 MGHRA, CDR2 YSYEKL. Deletions cut 4 bases from V and 0 bases from J, with 13 bases between. The CDR3 extends over 16 amino acids. CDR3 nucleotide sequence: TGCGCCAGCAGCCCGGGGAGGCGGAGCTCCTACAATGAGCAGTTCTTC. Its protein is CASSPGRRSSYNEQFF.

To note about this clone: Other DNA sequences of this sample code for an identical CDR3. This rearrangement joins TRBV5-1 to TRBJ1-5; 8 positions match TRBD1. Looked up from germline, CDR1 is SGHRS and CDR2 is YFSETQ. This CDR3 contains 14 residues. V was clipped by 0 bases and J by 4 bases; unmatched bases: 0. CDR3 sequence (DNA): TGCGCCAGCAGCTTGGGGACAGGGAATCAGCCCCAGCATTTT. It is translated as CASSLGTGNQPQHF.

J is TRBJ1-2 and V is TRBV7-8; D is perhaps TRBD1 (6 bases). The V and J ends lost 3 bases and 1 base respectively, with 9 bases between them. Looked up from germline, CDR1 is SGHVS and CDR2 is FQNEAQ. CDR3 length equals 14 residues. The CDR3 nucleotides read TGTGCCAGCAGCTTGCAGGGGCGTAACTATGGCTACACCTTC. As protein: CASSLQGRNYGYTF.

The rearrangement uses TRBV9 and TRBJ2-2, with D perhaps TRBD2 (5 bases). The germline V gene encodes CDR1 SGDLS and CDR2 YYNGEE. Deletions cut 3 bases from V and 3 bases from J, with 9 bases between. This CDR3 spans 14 amino acids. CDR3 sequence: CASSADSYTGELFF. CDR3 DNA: TGTGCCAGCAGCGCGGACTCCTACACCGGGGAGCTGTTTTTT.

This clone was picked up one time. The sample has other DNA sequences that encode this CDR3 too. This chain joins TRBV7-9 and TRBJ2-1; a possible D gene is TRBD1 (5 bases). The germline CDR1 and CDR2 sequences are SEHNR and FQNEAQ (reference sequence). Trimming left V 1 base short and J 2 bases short, with 6 bases between. The CDR3 is made up of 14 amino acids. CDR3 residues: CASSLGTPYNEQFF. For the CDR3, the DNA is TGTGCCAGCAGCTTAGGGACACCCTACAATGAGCAGTTCTTC.

The chain has TRBV19 and TRBJ2-5, with TRBD2 identical over 9 bases. V dropped 7 bases and J dropped 5; count of bases not matched to a gene: 11. There are 15 residues in the CDR3. The germline V gene has CDR1 LNHDA and CDR2 SQIVND (reference sequence). CDR3: CASTSIAGVGETQYF. In DNA form, the CDR3 reads TGTGCCAGTACCTCTATAGCGGGAGTTGGGGAGACCCAGTACTTC.

V gene TRBV30 combines with J gene TRBJ2-3, with 8 bases lining up with TRBD2. The CDR3 is made up of 15 amino acids. V dropped 0 bases and J dropped 6; count of bases not matched to a gene: 8. Germline V gene lookup returns CDR1 GTSNPN and CDR2 SVGIG (reference sequence). The CDR3 region has the DNA TGTGCCTGGAGTGTACGGAGCGGGAGTATGGATACGCAGTATTTT. This sequence encodes CAWSVRSGSMDTQYF.

This clone has just one count. The V gene is TRBV11-2, the J gene TRBJ2-2; D gene uncertain. This CDR3 comprises 14 residues. Trimming shortened V by 2 bases and J by 4 bases, and 8 bases separated the two germline ends. Germline V gene lookup returns CDR1 SGHAT and CDR2 FQNNGV. CDR3 in amino acids: CASSLHLRTGELFF. CDR3 in DNA: TGTGCCAGCAGCTTACATTTGCGCACCGGGGAGCTGTTTTTT.